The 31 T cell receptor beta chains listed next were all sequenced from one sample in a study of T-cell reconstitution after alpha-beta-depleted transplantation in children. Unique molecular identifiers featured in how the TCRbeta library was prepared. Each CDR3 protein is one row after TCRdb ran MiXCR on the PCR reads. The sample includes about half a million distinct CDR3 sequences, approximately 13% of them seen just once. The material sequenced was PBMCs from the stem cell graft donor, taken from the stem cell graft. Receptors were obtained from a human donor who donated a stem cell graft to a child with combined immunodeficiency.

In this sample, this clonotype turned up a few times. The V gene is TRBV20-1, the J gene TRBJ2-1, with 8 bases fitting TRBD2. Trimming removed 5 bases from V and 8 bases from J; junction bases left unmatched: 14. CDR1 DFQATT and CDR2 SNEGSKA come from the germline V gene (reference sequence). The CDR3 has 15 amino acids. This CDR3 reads CSAQRGGPSWHEQFF. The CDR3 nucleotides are TGCAGTGCTCAACGCGGGGGGCCCTCATGGCATGAGCAGTTCTTC.

Written as DNA, the CDR3 is TGCGCCAGCAGCCGCGGGACTAGCGGGAAATATACCGGGGAGCTGTTTTTT. Protein: CASSRGTSGKYTGELFF. The chain has TRBV5-1 and TRBJ2-2; 13 positions agree with TRBD2. CDR1 is SGHRS and CDR2 is YFSETQ in the germline V gene. Trimming cost V 4 bases and J 5 bases; bases outside gene matches: 8. The CDR3 loop spans 17 amino acids.

CDR3 DNA: TGTGCCACAGAGGAGTTCTATGGCTACACCTTC. Translated: CATEEFYGYTF. The V gene is TRBV10-3, the J gene TRBJ1-2; the D is unclear. Between the trimmed V and J ends, which lost 10 bases and 4 bases, there was a span of 10 bases. The CDR3 consists of 11 residues. Germline lookup yields CDR1 ENHRY and CDR2 SYGVKD.

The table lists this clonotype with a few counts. CDR3 region: CASSPRGLPDPEQYF. CDR3 DNA: TGTGCCAGCAGCCCTCGGGGTCTCCCCGACCCCGAGCAGTACTTC. The rearrangement links TRBV9 to TRBJ2-7; D is perhaps TRBD2 (5 bases). CDR3 length: 15 amino acids. Germline V CDR1 and CDR2: SGDLS, YYNGEE. V gave up 4 bases and J gave up 6 bases, with 20 bases separating them.

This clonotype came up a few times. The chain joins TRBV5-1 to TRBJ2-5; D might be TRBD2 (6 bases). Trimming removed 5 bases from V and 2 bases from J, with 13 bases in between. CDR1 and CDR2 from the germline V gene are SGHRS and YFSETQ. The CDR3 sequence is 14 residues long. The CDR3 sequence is CASRAGSRQETQYF. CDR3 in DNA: TGCGCCAGCAGGGCCGGGAGTAGGCAAGAGACCCAGTACTTC.

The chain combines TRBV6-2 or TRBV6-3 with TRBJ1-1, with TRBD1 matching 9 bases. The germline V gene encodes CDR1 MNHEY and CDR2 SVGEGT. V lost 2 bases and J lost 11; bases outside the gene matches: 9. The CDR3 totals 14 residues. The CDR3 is CASSYPGQGLNAFF. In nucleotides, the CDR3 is TGTGCCAGCAGTTACCCGGGACAGGGACTGAACGCTTTCTTT.

The CDR3 DNA reads TGTGCCACCAGCAGAGATGGCCACAGGGGATTCTATGGCTACACCTTC. Protein: CATSRDGHRGFYGYTF. The J gene is TRBJ1-2, the V gene TRBV15; 7 positions match TRBD1. V lost 0 bases, J lost 4 bases, and 8 bases stayed unmatched. The V gene's germline CDR1 is LNHNV and CDR2 YYDKDF (reference sequence). The CDR3 has 16 amino acids.

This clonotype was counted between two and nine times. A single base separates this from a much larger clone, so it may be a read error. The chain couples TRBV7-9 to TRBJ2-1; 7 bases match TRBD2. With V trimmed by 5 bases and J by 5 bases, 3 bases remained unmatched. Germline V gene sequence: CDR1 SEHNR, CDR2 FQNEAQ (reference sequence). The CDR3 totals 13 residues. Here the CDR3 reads CASSPGRDNEQFF. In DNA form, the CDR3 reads TGTGCCAGCAGCCCTGGGAGGGACAATGAGCAGTTCTTC.

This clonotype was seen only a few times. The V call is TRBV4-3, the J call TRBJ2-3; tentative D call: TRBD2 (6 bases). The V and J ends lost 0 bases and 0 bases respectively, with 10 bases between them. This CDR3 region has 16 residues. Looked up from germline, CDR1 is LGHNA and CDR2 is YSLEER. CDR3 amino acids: CASSQDGGSSTDTQYF. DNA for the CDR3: TGCGCCAGCAGCCAAGACGGGGGTTCTAGCACAGATACGCAGTATTTT.

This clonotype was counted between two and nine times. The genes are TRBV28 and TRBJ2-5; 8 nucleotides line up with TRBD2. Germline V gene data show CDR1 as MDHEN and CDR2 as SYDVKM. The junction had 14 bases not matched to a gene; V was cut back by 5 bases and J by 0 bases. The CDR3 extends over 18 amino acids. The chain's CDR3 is CASSEFTVKRGHQETQYF. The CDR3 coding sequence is TGTGCCAGCAGTGAATTTACCGTTAAGCGGGGGCACCAAGAGACCCAGTACTTC.

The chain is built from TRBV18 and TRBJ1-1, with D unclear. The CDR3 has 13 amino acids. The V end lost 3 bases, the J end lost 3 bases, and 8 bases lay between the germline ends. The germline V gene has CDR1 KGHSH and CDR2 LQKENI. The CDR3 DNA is TGTGCCAGCTCACCGGGTTTGGACACTGAAGCTTTCTTT. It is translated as CASSPGLDTEAFF.

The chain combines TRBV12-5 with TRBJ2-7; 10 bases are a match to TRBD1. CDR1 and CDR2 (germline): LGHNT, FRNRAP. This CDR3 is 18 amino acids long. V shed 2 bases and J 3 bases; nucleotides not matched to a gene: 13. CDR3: CASGLSPNRDRGLYEQYF. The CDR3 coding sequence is TGTGCTAGTGGTTTGTCACCTAACCGGGACAGGGGACTCTACGAGCAGTACTTC.

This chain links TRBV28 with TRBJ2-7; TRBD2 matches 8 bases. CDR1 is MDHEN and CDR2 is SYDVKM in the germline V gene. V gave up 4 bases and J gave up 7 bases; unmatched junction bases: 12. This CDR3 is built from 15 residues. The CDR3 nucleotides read TGTGCCAGCAGTTCCCCGGGGGGGGCGCATAATGAGCAGTACTTC. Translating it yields CASSSPGGAHNEQYF.

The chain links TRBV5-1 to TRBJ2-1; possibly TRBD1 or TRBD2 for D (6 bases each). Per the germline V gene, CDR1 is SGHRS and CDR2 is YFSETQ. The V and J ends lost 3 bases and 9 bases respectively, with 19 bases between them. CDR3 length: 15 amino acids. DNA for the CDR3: TGCGCCAGCAGCTCGGGGGCTAGCTCCTCGTCTGAGCAGTTCTTC. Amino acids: CASSSGASSSSEQFF.

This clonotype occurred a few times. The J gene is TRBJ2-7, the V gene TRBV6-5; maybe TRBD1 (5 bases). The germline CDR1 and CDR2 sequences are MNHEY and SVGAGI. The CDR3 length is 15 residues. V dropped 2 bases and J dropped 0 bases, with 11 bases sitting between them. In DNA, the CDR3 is TGTGCCAGCAGTTACGATCAGGGAAGCTCCTACGAGCAGTACTTC. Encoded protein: CASSYDQGSSYEQYF.

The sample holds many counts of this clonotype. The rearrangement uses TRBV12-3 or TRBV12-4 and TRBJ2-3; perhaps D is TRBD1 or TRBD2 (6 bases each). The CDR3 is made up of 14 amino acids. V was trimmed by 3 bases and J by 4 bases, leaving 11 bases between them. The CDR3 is CASSFGGLADTQYF. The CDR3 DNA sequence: TGTGCCAGCAGTTTCGGGGGCCTCGCAGATACGCAGTATTTT.

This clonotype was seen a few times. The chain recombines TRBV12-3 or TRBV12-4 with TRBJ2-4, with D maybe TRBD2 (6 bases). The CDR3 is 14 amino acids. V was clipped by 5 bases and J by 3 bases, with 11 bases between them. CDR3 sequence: CASSQGLFKNIQYF. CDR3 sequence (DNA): TGTGCCAGCAGTCAGGGACTCTTCAAAAACATTCAGTACTTC.

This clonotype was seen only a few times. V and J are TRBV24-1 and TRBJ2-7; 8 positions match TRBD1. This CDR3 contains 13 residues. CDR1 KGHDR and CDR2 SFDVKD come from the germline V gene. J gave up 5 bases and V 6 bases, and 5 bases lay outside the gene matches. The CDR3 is CATSQDRAHEQYF. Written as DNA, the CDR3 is TGTGCCACCAGTCAGGACAGGGCCCACGAGCAGTACTTC.

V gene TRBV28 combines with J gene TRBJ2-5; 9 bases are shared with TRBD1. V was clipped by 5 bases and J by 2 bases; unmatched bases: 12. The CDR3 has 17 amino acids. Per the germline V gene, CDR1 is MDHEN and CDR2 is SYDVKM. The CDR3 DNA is TGTGCCAGCAGTGTACAGGGGGCGCGGCCCCAACAAGAGACCCAGTACTTC. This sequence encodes CASSVQGARPQQETQYF.

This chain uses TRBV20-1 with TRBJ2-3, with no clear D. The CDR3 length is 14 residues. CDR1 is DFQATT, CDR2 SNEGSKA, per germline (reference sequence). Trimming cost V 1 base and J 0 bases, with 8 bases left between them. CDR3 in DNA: TGCAGTGCTAGAGGTCCAACTAGCACAGATACGCAGTATTTT. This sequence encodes CSARGPTSTDTQYF.

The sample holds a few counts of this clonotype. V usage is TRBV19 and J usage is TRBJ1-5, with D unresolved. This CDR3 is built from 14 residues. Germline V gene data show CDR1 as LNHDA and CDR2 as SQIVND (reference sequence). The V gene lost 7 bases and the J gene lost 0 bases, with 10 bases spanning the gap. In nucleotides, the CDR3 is TGTGCCAGTACCACCCAATATAGCAATCAGCCCCAGCATTTT. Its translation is CASTTQYSNQPQHF.

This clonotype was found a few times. CDR3: CAISEPGAAHEQYF. The CDR3 coding sequence is TGTGCCATCAGTGAGCCGGGAGCGGCCCACGAGCAGTACTTC. V and J are TRBV10-3 and TRBJ2-7; possible D gene TRBD2, 6 bases. The CDR3 is 14 residues long. In germline, CDR1 is ENHRY, CDR2 SYGVKD. V was shortened by 2 bases and J by 5 bases, with 13 bases between the two germline ends.

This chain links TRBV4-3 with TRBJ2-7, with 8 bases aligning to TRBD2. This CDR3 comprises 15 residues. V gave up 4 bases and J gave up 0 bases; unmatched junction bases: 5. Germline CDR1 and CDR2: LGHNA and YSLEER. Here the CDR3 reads CASSPGRGISYEQYF. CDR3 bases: TGCGCCAGCAGCCCCGGGAGGGGAATCTCCTACGAGCAGTACTTC.

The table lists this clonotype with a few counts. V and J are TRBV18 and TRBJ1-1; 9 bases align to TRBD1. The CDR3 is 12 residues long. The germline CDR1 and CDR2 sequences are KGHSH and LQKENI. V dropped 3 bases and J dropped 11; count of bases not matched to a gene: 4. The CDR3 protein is CASSPRTGDAFF. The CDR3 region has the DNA TGTGCCAGCTCACCGCGGACAGGGGATGCTTTCTTT.

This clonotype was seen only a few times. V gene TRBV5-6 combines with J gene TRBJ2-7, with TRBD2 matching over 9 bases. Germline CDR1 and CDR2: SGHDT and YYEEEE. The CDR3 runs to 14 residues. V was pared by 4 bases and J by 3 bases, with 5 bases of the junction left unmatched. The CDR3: CASSGGTSFYEQYF. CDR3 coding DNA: TGTGCCAGCAGCGGGGGGACTAGCTTCTACGAGCAGTACTTC.

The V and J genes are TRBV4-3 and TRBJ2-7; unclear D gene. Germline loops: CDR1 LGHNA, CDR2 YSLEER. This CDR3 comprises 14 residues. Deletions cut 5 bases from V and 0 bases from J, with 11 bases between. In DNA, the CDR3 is TGCGCCAGCAGCAAATACTCTCGCTCCTACGAGCAGTACTTC. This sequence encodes CASSKYSRSYEQYF.

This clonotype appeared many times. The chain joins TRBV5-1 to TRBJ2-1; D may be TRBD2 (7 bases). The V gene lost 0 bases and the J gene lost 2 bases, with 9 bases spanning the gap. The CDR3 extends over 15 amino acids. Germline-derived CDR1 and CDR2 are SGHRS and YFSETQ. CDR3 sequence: CASSLGGGAYNEQFF. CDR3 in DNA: TGCGCCAGCAGCTTGGGAGGGGGGGCCTACAATGAGCAGTTCTTC. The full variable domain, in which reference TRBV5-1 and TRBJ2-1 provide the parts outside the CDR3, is KAGVTQTPRYLIKTRGQQVTLSCSPISGHRSVSWYQQTPGQGLQFLFEYFSETQRNKGNFPGRFSGRQFSNSRSEMNVSTLELGDSALYLCASSLGGGAYNEQFFGPGTRLTVL.

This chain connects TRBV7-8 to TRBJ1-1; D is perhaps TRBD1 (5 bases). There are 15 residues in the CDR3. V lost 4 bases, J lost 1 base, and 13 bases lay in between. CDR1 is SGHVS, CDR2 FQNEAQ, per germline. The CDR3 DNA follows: TGTGCCAGCAGCTCGAAAGGACAACGGAACACTGAAGCTTTCTTT. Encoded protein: CASSSKGQRNTEAFF.

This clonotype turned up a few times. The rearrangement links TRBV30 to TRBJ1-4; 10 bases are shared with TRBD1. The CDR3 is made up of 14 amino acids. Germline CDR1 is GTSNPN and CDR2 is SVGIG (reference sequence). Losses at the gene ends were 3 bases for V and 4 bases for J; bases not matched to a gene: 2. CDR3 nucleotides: TGTGCCTGGAGCCGGGACAGGGGTAATGAAAAACTGTTTTTT. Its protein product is CAWSRDRGNEKLFF.

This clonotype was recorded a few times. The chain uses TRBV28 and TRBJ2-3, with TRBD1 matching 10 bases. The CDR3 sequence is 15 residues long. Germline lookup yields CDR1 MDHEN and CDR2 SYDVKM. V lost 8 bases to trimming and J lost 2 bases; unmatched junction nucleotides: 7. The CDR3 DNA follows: TGTGCCAGCCCCACCGGGACAGGGGCCACAGATACGCAGTATTTT. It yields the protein CASPTGTGATDTQYF.

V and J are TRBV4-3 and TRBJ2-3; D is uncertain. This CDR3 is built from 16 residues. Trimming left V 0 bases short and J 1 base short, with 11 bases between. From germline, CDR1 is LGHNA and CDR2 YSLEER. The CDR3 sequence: CASSQEGIAGTDTQYF. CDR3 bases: TGCGCCAGCAGCCAAGAAGGGATAGCAGGCACAGATACGCAGTATTTT.